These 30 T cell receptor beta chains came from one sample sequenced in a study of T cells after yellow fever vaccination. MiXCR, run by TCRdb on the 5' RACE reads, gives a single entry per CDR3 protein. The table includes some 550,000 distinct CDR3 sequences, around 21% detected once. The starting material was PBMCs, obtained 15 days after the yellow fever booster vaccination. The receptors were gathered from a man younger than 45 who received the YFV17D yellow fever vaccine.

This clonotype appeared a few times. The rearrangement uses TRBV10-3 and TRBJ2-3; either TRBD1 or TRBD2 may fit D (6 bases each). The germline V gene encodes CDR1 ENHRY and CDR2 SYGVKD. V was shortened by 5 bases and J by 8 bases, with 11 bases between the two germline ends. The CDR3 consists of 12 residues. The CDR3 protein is CAISSSGATQYF. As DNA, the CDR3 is TGTGCCATCAGTTCGTCGGGGGCTACGCAGTATTTT.

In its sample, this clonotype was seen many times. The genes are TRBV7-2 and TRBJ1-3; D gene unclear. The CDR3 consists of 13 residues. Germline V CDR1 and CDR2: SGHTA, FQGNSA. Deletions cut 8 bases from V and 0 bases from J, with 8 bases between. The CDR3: CASVFSSGNTIYF. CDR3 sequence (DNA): TGTGCCAGCGTGTTCAGCTCTGGAAACACCATATATTTT.

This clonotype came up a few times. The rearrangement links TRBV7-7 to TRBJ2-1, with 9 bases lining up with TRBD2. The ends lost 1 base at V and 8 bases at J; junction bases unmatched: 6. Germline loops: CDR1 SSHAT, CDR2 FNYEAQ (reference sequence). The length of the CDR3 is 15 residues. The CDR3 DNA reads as TGTGCCAGCAGCTTAGGGGCGGGAGGGGCCCATGAGCAGTTCTTC. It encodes CASSLGAGGAHEQFF.

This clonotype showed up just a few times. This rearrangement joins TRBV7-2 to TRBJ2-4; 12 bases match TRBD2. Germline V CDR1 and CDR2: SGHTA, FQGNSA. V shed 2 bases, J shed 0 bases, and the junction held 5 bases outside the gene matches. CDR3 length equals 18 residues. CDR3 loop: CASSLSLAGGLAKNIQYF. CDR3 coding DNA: TGTGCCAGCAGCTTATCCCTAGCGGGAGGGCTAGCCAAAAACATTCAGTACTTC.

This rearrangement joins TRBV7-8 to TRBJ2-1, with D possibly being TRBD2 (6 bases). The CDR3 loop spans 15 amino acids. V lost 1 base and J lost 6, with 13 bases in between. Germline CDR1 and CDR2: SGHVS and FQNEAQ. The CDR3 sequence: CASSLEGWRANEQFF. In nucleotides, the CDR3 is TGTGCCAGCAGCTTAGAGGGCTGGAGGGCCAATGAGCAGTTCTTC.

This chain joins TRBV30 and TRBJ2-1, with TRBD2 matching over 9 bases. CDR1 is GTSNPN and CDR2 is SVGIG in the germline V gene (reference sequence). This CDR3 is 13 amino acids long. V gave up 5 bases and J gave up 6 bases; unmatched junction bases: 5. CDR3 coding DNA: TGTGCCTGGTCCGGGACTAGCAGCAATGAGCAGTTCTTC. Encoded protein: CAWSGTSSNEQFF. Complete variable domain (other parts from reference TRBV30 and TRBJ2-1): SQTIHQWPATLVQPVGSPLSLECTVEGTSNPNLYWYRQAAGRGLQLLFYSVGIGQISSEVPQNLSASRPQDRQFILSSKKLLLSDSGFYLCAWSGTSSNEQFFGPGTRLTVL.

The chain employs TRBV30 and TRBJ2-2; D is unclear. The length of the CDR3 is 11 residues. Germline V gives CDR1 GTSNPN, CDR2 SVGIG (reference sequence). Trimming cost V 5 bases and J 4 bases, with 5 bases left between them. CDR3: CAWEPTGELFF. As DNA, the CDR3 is TGTGCCTGGGAGCCCACCGGGGAGCTGTTTTTT. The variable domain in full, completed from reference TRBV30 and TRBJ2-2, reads SQTIHQWPATLVQPVGSPLSLECTVEGTSNPNLYWYRQAAGRGLQLLFYSVGIGQISSEVPQNLSASRPQDRQFILSSKKLLLSDSGFYLCAWEPTGELFFGEGSRLTVL.

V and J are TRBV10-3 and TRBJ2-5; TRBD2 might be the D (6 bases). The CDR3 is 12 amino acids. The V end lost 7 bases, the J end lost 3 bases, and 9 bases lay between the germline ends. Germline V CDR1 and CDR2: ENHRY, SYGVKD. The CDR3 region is CAIIRGEETQYF. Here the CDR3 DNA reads TGTGCCATCATCCGCGGGGAAGAGACCCAGTACTTC.

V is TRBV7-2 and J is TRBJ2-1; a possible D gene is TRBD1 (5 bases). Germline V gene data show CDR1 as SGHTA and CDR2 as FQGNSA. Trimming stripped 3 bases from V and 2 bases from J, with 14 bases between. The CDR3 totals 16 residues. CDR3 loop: CASSFKGVGTYNEQFF. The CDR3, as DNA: TGTGCCAGCAGCTTTAAAGGGGTCGGAACCTACAATGAGCAGTTCTTC.

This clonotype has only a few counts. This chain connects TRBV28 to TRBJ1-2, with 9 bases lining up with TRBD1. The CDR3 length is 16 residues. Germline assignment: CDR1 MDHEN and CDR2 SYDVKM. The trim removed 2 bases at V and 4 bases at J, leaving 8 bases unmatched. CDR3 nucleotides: TGTGCCAGCAGTTTACTCCTGACAGGGGGTGGCTATGGCTACACCTTC. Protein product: CASSLLLTGGGYGYTF.

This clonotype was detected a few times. The CDR3 loop reads CASSQVGGAGELFF. DNA of the CDR3: TGCGCCAGCAGCCAAGTTGGGGGAGCCGGGGAGCTGTTTTTT. The V gene is TRBV4-3, the J gene TRBJ2-2; either TRBD1 or TRBD2 may supply D (5 bases each). Germline assignment: CDR1 LGHNA and CDR2 YSLEER. Trimming removed 1 base from V and 6 bases from J, with 9 bases in between. The CDR3 sequence is 14 residues long.

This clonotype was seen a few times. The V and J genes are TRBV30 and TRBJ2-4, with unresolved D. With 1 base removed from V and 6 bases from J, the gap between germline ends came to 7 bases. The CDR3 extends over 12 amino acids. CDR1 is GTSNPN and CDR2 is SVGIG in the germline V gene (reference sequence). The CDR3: CAWSAMGNIQYF. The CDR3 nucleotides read TGTGCCTGGAGTGCGATGGGAAACATTCAGTACTTC.

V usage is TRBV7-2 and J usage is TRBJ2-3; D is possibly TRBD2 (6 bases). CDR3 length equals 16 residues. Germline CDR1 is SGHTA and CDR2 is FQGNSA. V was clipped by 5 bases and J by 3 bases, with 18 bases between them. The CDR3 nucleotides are TGTGCCAGCAGCCCCCTAGCGTTCGTCGGGACAGATACGCAGTATTTT. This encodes CASSPLAFVGTDTQYF.

CDR3 amino acids: CASSVGEGGNQPQHF. CDR3 sequence (DNA): TGTGCCAGCAGCGTAGGTGAGGGAGGCAATCAGCCCCAGCATTTT. The chain employs TRBV9 and TRBJ1-5, with D hard to call. Trimming took 0 bases from V and 2 from J, leaving 9 bases between them. This CDR3 spans 15 amino acids. Germline V lookup: CDR1 SGDLS, CDR2 YYNGEE.

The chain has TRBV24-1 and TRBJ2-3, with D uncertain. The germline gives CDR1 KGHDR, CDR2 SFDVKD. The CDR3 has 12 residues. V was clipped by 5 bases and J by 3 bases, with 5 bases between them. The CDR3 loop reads CATSGQTDTQYF. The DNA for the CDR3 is TGTGCCACCAGTGGCCAGACAGATACGCAGTATTTT.

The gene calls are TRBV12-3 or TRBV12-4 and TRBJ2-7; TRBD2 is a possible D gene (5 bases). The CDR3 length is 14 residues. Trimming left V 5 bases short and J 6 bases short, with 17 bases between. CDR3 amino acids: CASSLRAGQAEQYF. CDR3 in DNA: TGTGCCAGCAGTCTCCGGGCGGGTCAAGCCGAGCAGTACTTC.

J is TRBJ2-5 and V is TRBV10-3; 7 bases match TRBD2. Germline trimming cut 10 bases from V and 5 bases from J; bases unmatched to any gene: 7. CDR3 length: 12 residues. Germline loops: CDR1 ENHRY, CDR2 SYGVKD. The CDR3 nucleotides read TGTGCCAGCAATAGCGGGTCGGAGACCCAGTACTTC. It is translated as CASNSGSETQYF.

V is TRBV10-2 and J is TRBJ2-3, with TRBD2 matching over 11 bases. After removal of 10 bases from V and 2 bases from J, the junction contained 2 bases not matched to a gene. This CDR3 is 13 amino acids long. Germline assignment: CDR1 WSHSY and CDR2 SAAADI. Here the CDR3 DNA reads TGCGCCATACTAGCGGGAGCCACAGATACGCAGTATTTT. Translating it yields CAILAGATDTQYF.

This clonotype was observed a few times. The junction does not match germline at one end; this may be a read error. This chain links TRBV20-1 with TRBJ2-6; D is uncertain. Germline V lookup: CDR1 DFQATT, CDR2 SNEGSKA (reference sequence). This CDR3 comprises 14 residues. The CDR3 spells CSARAGAGANVLTF. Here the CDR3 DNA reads TGCAGTGCGAGAGCCGGCGCTGGGGCCAACGTCCTGACTTTC.

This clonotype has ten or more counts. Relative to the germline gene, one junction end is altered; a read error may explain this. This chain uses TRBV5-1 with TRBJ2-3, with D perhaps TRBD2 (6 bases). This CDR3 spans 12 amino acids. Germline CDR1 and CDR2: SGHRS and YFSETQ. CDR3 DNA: TGCGCCAGCAGCTTGGAAGCCGGTCGGAGGGATTTT. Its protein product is CASSLEAGRRDF.

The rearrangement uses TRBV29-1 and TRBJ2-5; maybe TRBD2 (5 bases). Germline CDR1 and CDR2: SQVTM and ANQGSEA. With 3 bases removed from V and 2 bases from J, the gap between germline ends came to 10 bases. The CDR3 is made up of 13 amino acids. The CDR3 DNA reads TGCAGCGTTGACGGGAAATCACAAGAGACCCAGTACTTC. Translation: CSVDGKSQETQYF.

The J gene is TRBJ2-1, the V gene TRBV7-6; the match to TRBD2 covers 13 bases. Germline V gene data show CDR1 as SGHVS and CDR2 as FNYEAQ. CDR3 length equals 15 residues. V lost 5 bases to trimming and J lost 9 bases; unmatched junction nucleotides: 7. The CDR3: CASSPGLAGRVEQFF. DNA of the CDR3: TGTGCCAGCAGCCCGGGACTAGCGGGAAGGGTTGAGCAGTTCTTC.

The CDR3 DNA reads TGTGCCAGCAGTTACGCTAGCGTCACAGATACGCAGTATTTT. The encoded protein is CASSYASVTDTQYF. This chain joins TRBV6-2 or TRBV6-3 and TRBJ2-3; weak D call: TRBD2 (6 bases). The CDR3 is 14 residues long. Trimming shortened V by 2 bases and J by 2 bases, and 8 bases separated the two germline ends. Germline assignment: CDR1 MNHEY and CDR2 SVGEGT.

The CDR3 sequence is CASSYRAGANVLTF. The CDR3 bases are TGTGCCAGCAGTTATAGGGCTGGGGCCAACGTCCTGACTTTC. This chain joins TRBV6-5 and TRBJ2-6; unclear D gene. The CDR3 runs to 14 residues. V was clipped by 3 bases and J by 2 bases, with 5 bases between them. Per germline, CDR1 MNHEY and CDR2 SVGAGI.

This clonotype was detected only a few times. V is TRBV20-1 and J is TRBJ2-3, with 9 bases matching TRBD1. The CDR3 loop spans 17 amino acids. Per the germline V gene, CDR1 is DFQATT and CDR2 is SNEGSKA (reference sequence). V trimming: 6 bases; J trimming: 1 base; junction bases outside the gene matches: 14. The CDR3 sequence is CSAMTGGTRVGTDTQYF. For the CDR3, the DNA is TGCAGTGCCATGACAGGGGGGACGAGGGTAGGCACAGATACGCAGTATTTT.

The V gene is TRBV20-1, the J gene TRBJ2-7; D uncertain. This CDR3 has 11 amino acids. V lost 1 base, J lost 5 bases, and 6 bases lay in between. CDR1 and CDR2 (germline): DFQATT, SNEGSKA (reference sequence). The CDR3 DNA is TGCAGTGCTAGAGCGTTGGACGAGCAGTACTTC. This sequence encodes CSARALDEQYF.

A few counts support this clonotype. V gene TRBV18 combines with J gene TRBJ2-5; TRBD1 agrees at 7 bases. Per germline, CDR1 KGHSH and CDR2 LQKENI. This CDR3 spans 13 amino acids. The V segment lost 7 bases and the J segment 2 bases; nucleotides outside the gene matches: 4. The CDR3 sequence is CASCRDRQETQYF. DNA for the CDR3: TGTGCCAGCTGCCGGGACAGACAAGAGACCCAGTACTTC.

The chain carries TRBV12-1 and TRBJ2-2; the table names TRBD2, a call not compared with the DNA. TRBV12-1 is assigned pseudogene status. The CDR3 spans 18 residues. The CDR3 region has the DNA TGTGCCAGCAGCTTGGGCCCCCCGAGCGGGAGATACACCGGGGAGCTGTTTTTT. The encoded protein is CASSLGPPSGRYTGELFF.

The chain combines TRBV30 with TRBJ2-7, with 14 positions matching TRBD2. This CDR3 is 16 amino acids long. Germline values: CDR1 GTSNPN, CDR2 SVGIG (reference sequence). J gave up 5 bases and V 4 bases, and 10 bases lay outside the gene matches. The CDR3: CAWTLGTSGSFDEQYF. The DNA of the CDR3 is TGTGCCTGGACCCTGGGGACTAGCGGGAGCTTCGACGAGCAGTACTTC. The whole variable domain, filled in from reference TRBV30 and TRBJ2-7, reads SQTIHQWPATLVQPVGSPLSLECTVEGTSNPNLYWYRQAAGRGLQLLFYSVGIGQISSEVPQNLSASRPQDRQFILSSKKLLLSDSGFYLCAWTLGTSGSFDEQYFGPGTRLTVT.

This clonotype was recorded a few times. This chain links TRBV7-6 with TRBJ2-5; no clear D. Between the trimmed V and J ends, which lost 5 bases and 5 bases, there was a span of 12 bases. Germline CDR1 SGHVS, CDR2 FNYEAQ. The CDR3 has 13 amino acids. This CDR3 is CASSRPAVETQYF. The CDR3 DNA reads TGTGCCAGCAGCCGCCCGGCGGTGGAGACCCAGTACTTC.